The entry that follows covers one T cell receptor (beta chain) sequence. There are a few counts of this clone. No cognate antigen has been identified for it. Per-nucleotide qualities are absent, and no much larger clonotype sits a single base away. These data are taken from a study of blood T cell repertoires in COVID-19 (dated by TCRdb to between 2020 and 2021). Study-wide context: ImmuneRACE Cohort 3 recovered participants were defined by two consecutive negative NP/OP PCR tests, healthcare professional clearance, or symptom resolution. The collaborator samples originated in the United States, Italy and Spain and spanned the acute and convalescent phases of COVID-19. The prospective study material was composed of cDNA or gDNA derived from T cells, B-cell-depleted T cells, or PBMCs. Subjects who had been exposed to COVID-19, were actively infected with it, or had recovered from it provided the deeply sampled blood TCRbeta repertoires that made up the dataset. The repertoires were released in a freely available public database meant as a resource for research on the immune response to SARS-CoV-2. The samples were drawn from the first 160 participants of the ongoing ImmuneRACE study and from over a thousand subjects provided by 6 global collaborators. The sample metadata nearly always contained a de-identified subject ID, COVID-19 status, age in years and sex. Where available, HLA class I and class II types were obtained from metadata supplied by the sample provider rather than from assay-based typing. On the study overall, not on this receptor specifically: How much clinical and demographic metadata was included differed by source and by participant, and the metadata was provided uncurated.

The immunoSEQ Assay, a bias-controlled multiplex PCR, was used to amplify TCRbeta CDR3 regions from genomic DNA. The paper's data handling went like this. Within the assay, amplification of reference gene primers was used to estimate how many nucleated cells each sample contained. Sequence reads were collapsed and filtered to measure the absolute abundance of every unique TCRbeta CDR3 rearrangement. Productive Simpson clonality was computed per sample as the square root of Simpson's diversity index over productive rearrangements. As stored in TCRdb, this immuneACCESS dataset retains in-frame rearrangements with V and J assigned. A fraction of the clones does not appear; measured against another copy, unresolved V genes explain less than half of the discrepancy, and the remainder lacks a known reason. That table furnishes V, J and clone size, whereas the DNA furnished D and trimming. Here the sample has around 360,000 clones; around 87% occur a single time. The ten top clones hold around 2% of the sample.

Participants in the prospective study were aged roughly 18 to 90 years, lived in 24 United States geographic areas, and enrolled through a virtual design. In the prospective study, participants were assigned to cohorts based on the clinical history participants reported in a screening survey and a study questionnaire. Each participant in the prospective study had whole blood, serum and a nasopharyngeal or oropharyngeal swab collected by mobile phlebotomists. Over a roughly two-month period, participants in the prospective study had the option of providing additional blood draws and questionnaires. Blood samples from the prospective study were shipped frozen or at room temperature prior to DNA extraction. Based on the germline V gene, the CDR1 and CDR2 sequences are SNHLY and FYNNEI. V loses 6 bases at its end and J loses 1 base; junction bases beyond the gene matches: 0. The CDR3 covers 14 residues, taking in both the cysteine and the phenylalanine. This entry keeps only the CDR3 DNA: 42 bases, framed from base 1.

The material sequenced was PBMCs or T cells enriched from blood (not recorded which). The chain couples TRBV2 to TRBJ2-2, with 9 bases in between that match TRBD2. The receptor was derived from a middle-aged man in a cohort exposed to, infected with or recovered from COVID-19 (not recorded which). CDR3 loop: CASRAGGNTGELFF. The nucleotide sequence reads TGTGCCAGCAGAGCGGGAGGGAACACCGGGGAGCTGTTTTTT.